A single sample gave rise to the 26 T cell receptor beta chains below, sequenced in a study of human T cells and chemical hapten exposure. TCRdb called the RACE reads again in MiXCR, with one record for every CDR3 protein. The repertoire holds fewer than 100,000 distinct CDR3 sequences, with around a tenth as singletons. Specified time point: patch test 2, 6 weeks after DPC sensitization. Treatment denoted: therapeutic diphenylcyclopropenone sensitization with weekly scalp DPC. This specimen was whole blood, taken in connection with sensitization to the hapten diphenylcyclopropenone (DPC). Receptors originate from a man younger than 35 with alopecia areata. Some clones in this sample may be carry-over from other donors' samples.

V and J are TRBV9 and TRBJ2-3; unclear D gene. Deletions cut 0 bases from V and 1 base from J, with 12 bases between. Looked up from germline, CDR1 is SGDLS and CDR2 is YYNGEE. The CDR3 has 16 residues. CDR3 protein: CASSVVSGSRTDTQYF. CDR3 DNA: TGTGCCAGCAGCGTAGTATCCGGGTCGCGCACAGATACGCAGTATTTT.

In this sample, this clonotype turned up many times. The chain carries TRBV6-6 and TRBJ1-1; tentative D call: TRBD1 (5 bases). Trimming removed 0 bases from V and 7 bases from J, with 12 bases in between. Germline V CDR1 and CDR2: MNHNY, SVGAGI (reference sequence). CDR3 length equals 14 residues. CDR3 amino acids: CASSYSRGRGEAFF. The CDR3 region has the DNA TGTGCCAGCAGTTACTCTAGGGGTAGGGGTGAAGCTTTCTTT.

This rearrangement joins TRBV7-9 to TRBJ1-3; no reliable D call. The CDR3 is made up of 14 amino acids. CDR1 and CDR2 from the germline V gene are SEHNR and FQNEAQ (reference sequence). V was shortened by 3 bases and J by 0 bases, with 6 bases between the two germline ends. The CDR3 DNA sequence: TGTGCCAGCAGCTTGAGGCGCTCTGGAAACACCATATATTTT. It yields the protein CASSLRRSGNTIYF.

The genes are TRBV12-3 or TRBV12-4 and TRBJ1-3; 7 positions agree with TRBD1. The CDR3 runs to 19 residues. V shed 6 bases, J shed 0 bases, and the junction held 17 bases outside the gene matches. In nucleotides, the CDR3 is TGTGCCAGCAGCGTGCCGGGACAGAGAATTTTAAGCTCTGGAAACACCATATATTTT. Translation gives CASSVPGQRILSSGNTIYF.

There are many counts of this clonotype. The CDR3 coding sequence is TGCAGCGTTGACGGCGACAGGGCGAGCACAGATACGCAGTATTTT. Translation: CSVDGDRASTDTQYF. The rearrangement uses TRBV29-1 and TRBJ2-3; TRBD1 matches 7 bases. The CDR3 loop spans 15 amino acids. The V gene's germline CDR1 is SQVTM and CDR2 ANQGSEA. Trimming took 3 bases from V and 0 from J; bases not matched to a gene: 6.

This clonotype showed up just a few times. The chain carries TRBV7-3 and TRBJ2-7; D unresolved. Trimming shortened V by 1 base and J by 4 bases, and 14 bases separated the two germline ends. Germline V gene lookup returns CDR1 SGHTA and CDR2 FQGTGA. This CDR3 has 15 residues. DNA for the CDR3: TGTGCCAGCAGCTTAATTCGAGATGCTGGGTACGAGCAGTACTTC. Residues: CASSLIRDAGYEQYF. Complete variable domain (other parts from reference TRBV7-3 and TRBJ2-7): GAGVSQTPSNKVTEKGKYVELRCDPISGHTALYWYRQSLGQGPEFLIYFQGTGAADDSGLPNDRFFAVRPEGSVSTLKIQRTERGDSAVYLCASSLIRDAGYEQYFGPGTRLTVT.

V and J are TRBV10-3 and TRBJ2-7; the D gene is possibly TRBD1 (5 bases). V gave up 8 bases and J gave up 0 bases, with 8 bases separating them. Per the germline V gene, CDR1 is ENHRY and CDR2 is SYGVKD. The CDR3 has 12 residues. CDR3 DNA: TGTGCCATCCAGGGCAGCTCCTACGAGCAGTACTTC. Translated: CAIQGSSYEQYF.

V is TRBV5-1 and J is TRBJ2-7; 7 bases are shared with TRBD1. V shed 0 bases, J shed 3 bases, and the junction held 3 bases outside the gene matches. This CDR3 contains 14 residues. CDR1 is SGHRS, CDR2 YFSETQ, per germline. The CDR3 DNA follows: TGCGCCAGCAGCTTGGCAGGGGGAGTCTACGAGCAGTACTTC. Translation gives CASSLAGGVYEQYF.

This sequence joins TRBV20-1 and TRBJ2-2, with 7 bases aligning to TRBD2. The V gene end was trimmed by 3 bases and the J gene end by 0 bases; junction bases not matched to a gene: 4. Germline V gene data show CDR1 as DFQATT and CDR2 as SNEGSKA (reference sequence). The CDR3 is 15 residues long. CDR3 nucleotide sequence: TGCAGTGCTAGTAAGGCGGGGGCGAACACCGGGGAGCTGTTTTTT. This translates into CSASKAGANTGELFF.

This clonotype has just a few counts. V and J are TRBV29-1 and TRBJ1-2, with a weak D call TRBD1 (5 bases). The CDR3 has 15 amino acids. Germline V lookup: CDR1 SQVTM, CDR2 ANQGSEA. Between the trimmed V and J ends, which lost 3 bases and 6 bases, there was a span of 20 bases. The CDR3 DNA sequence: TGCAGCGTTGAGGTTGTAAGGGGCTTAGGAGATGGCTACACCTTC. The encoded protein is CSVEVVRGLGDGYTF. Combining the CDR3 with reference TRBV29-1 and TRBJ1-2 gives the whole variable domain SAVISQKPSRDICQRGTSLTIQCQVDSQVTMMFWYRQQPGQSLTLIATANQGSEATYESGFVIDKFPISRPNLTFSTLTVSNMSPEDSSIYLCSVEVVRGLGDGYTFGSGTRLTVV.

This clonotype has at least ten counts. V gene TRBV7-9 combines with J gene TRBJ2-1, with D perhaps TRBD2 (6 bases). The CDR3 length is 16 residues. CDR1 is SEHNR, CDR2 FQNEAQ, per germline (reference sequence). Deletions cut 5 bases from V and 6 bases from J, with 20 bases between. In nucleotides, the CDR3 is TGTGCCAGCAGCCTGATCCTCCACGCCGGGGGCAATGAGCAGTTCTTC. It encodes CASSLILHAGGNEQFF.

This clonotype was counted between two and nine times. This chain uses TRBV28 with TRBJ1-1; TRBD1 aligns across 7 bases. V was pared by 3 bases and J by 1 base, with 5 bases of the junction left unmatched. The CDR3 spans 15 residues. Germline V lookup: CDR1 MDHEN, CDR2 SYDVKM. The DNA for the CDR3 is TGTGCCAGCAGTTTCGCCGGGACAGAGAACACTGAAGCTTTCTTT. It codes for CASSFAGTENTEAFF. Full variable domain (outside the CDR3, taken from reference TRBV28 and TRBJ1-1): DVKVTQSSRYLVKRTGEKVFLECVQDMDHENMFWYRQDPGLGLRLIYFSYDVKMKEKGDIPEGYSVSREKKERFSLILESASTNQTSMYLCASSFAGTENTEAFFGQGTRLTVV.

This clonotype was detected many times. The chain employs TRBV18 and TRBJ1-5; D remains ambiguous. The CDR3 is 14 amino acids. Per the germline V gene, CDR1 is KGHSH and CDR2 is LQKENI. V was trimmed by 6 bases and J by 1 base, leaving 10 bases between them. The CDR3 loop is CASSLEWSNQPQHF. As DNA, the CDR3 is TGTGCCAGCTCCCTAGAATGGAGCAATCAGCCCCAGCATTTT.

This clonotype has a handful of counts. The gene calls are TRBV6-2 or TRBV6-3 and TRBJ1-2; D gene unclear. Germline CDR1 MNHEY, CDR2 SVGEGT. Trimming cost V 2 bases and J 4 bases, with 11 bases left between them. The CDR3 totals 14 residues. The CDR3 protein is CASSYVGGIYGYTF. The DNA of the CDR3 is TGTGCCAGCAGTTACGTAGGCGGGATCTATGGCTACACCTTC.

This clonotype turned up a few times. The chain joins TRBV29-1 to TRBJ2-2, with D possibly matching TRBD2 (7 bases). The CDR3 length is 14 residues. V was clipped by 7 bases and J by 3 bases, with 15 bases between them. Germline CDR1 SQVTM, CDR2 ANQGSEA. Here the CDR3 DNA reads TGCAGCGCCAGGCGGGGGCCGTACACCGGGGAGCTGTTTTTT. This codes for CSARRGPYTGELFF.

This clonotype was found a few times. The V call is TRBV7-3, the J call TRBJ1-3; no definite D call. CDR3 length: 15 amino acids. V was shortened by 5 bases and J by 8 bases, with 19 bases between the two germline ends. The germline CDR1 and CDR2 sequences are SGHTA and FQGTGA. The CDR3 nucleotides read TGTGCCAGCAGCGGATTGACACCTACCGGGGACACCATATATTTT. Its protein product is CASSGLTPTGDTIYF.

In its sample, this clonotype was seen a few times. The gene calls are TRBV7-2 and TRBJ2-3, with a tentative D call TRBD2 (6 bases). Germline V gene data show CDR1 as SGHTA and CDR2 as FQGNSA. Trimming took 1 base from V and 9 from J, leaving 14 bases between them. This CDR3 region has 14 residues. CDR3 bases: TGTGCCAGCAGCTTAGGGGCGGGGATTGGGACGCAGTATTTT. Translating it yields CASSLGAGIGTQYF.

The V call is TRBV12-3 or TRBV12-4, the J call TRBJ2-3, with 7 bases identical to TRBD1. The CDR3 contains 14 residues. With V trimmed by 8 bases and J by 3 bases, 8 bases remained unmatched. The DNA for the CDR3 is TGTGCCAGCGGAACAGGGGAAAGGACAGATACGCAGTATTTT. This sequence encodes CASGTGERTDTQYF.

The sample holds many counts of this clonotype. V and J are TRBV7-9 and TRBJ1-2; no firm D call. Germline values: CDR1 SEHNR, CDR2 FQNEAQ (reference sequence). This CDR3 is 16 amino acids long. V was shortened by 5 bases and J by 7 bases, with 23 bases between the two germline ends. The CDR3 region is CASSSAGLQTSVGYTF. In DNA form, the CDR3 reads TGTGCCAGCAGCAGCGCCGGGTTACAAACTTCGGTTGGCTACACCTTC.

This clonotype has only a few counts. The chain uses TRBV6-2 or TRBV6-3 and TRBJ1-1; perhaps TRBD1 as D (5 bases). The CDR3 runs to 15 residues. Germline CDR1 reads MNHEY; CDR2 reads SVGEGT. V dropped 6 bases and J dropped 1 base, with 15 bases sitting between them. The CDR3 protein is CASRYPGAANTEAFF. The DNA of the CDR3 is TGTGCCAGCAGATATCCCGGGGCGGCGAACACTGAAGCTTTCTTT.

Turning to this clonotype: A much more abundant neighbour one base away suggests this may be a read error. The chain is built from TRBV28 and TRBJ1-5; TRBD1 agrees at 7 bases. Germline lookup yields CDR1 MDHEN and CDR2 SYDVKM. This CDR3 region has 15 residues. The CDR3 sequence is CASTLRGGENQLQHF. The DNA of the CDR3 is TGTGCCAGCACCCTCCGAGGGGGCGAGAATCAGCTCCAGCATTTT.

This clonotype was seen a few times. This rearrangement joins TRBV4-1 to TRBJ2-3, with D hard to call. Trimming shortened V by 4 bases and J by 2 bases, and 13 bases separated the two germline ends. CDR1 and CDR2 from the germline V gene are MGHRA and YSYEKL. The CDR3 is 15 residues long. The CDR3 coding sequence is TGCGCCAGCAGCCTGAGGCCCCGAGTCACAGATACGCAGTATTTT. Its protein is CASSLRPRVTDTQYF.

The V gene is TRBV12-5, the J gene TRBJ2-1; D gene unclear. Germline V gene lookup returns CDR1 LGHNT and CDR2 FRNRAP. V was cut by 2 bases and J by 9 bases, with 8 bases left in between. This CDR3 region has 12 residues. CDR3 DNA sequence: TGTGCTAGTGGTTTGCGGGTTGGTGAGCAGTTCTTC. Residues: CASGLRVGEQFF.

The CDR3 coding sequence is TGTGCCAGCAGCGTAGGTGGGGCTACCTACGAGCAGTACTTC. Its protein product is CASSVGGATYEQYF. V usage is TRBV9 and J usage is TRBJ2-7, with D possibly TRBD1 on 5 matching bases. Germline V CDR1 and CDR2: SGDLS, YYNGEE. V gave up 0 bases and J gave up 2 bases, with 9 bases separating them. The CDR3 covers 14 residues.

This chain links TRBV7-2 with TRBJ2-3; D gene ambiguous. The CDR3 consists of 14 residues. Germline V gene data show CDR1 as SGHTA and CDR2 as FQGNSA. With 5 bases removed from V and 0 bases from J, the gap between germline ends came to 9 bases. Here the CDR3 DNA reads TGTGCCAGCAGCCCAGGCCGTAGCACAGATACGCAGTATTTT. This gives the protein CASSPGRSTDTQYF.

This clonotype was seen many times. The gene calls are TRBV6-5 and TRBJ1-6; possible D gene TRBD1, 5 bases. The CDR3 has 20 amino acids. Germline CDR1 reads MNHEY; CDR2 reads SVGAGI. Deletions cut 2 bases from V and 7 bases from J, with 27 bases between. The CDR3 here is CASSYSANSLTSGGNSPLHF. Here the CDR3 DNA reads TGTGCCAGCAGTTACAGTGCGAACAGCCTTACGTCCGGGGGGAATTCACCCCTCCACTTT.